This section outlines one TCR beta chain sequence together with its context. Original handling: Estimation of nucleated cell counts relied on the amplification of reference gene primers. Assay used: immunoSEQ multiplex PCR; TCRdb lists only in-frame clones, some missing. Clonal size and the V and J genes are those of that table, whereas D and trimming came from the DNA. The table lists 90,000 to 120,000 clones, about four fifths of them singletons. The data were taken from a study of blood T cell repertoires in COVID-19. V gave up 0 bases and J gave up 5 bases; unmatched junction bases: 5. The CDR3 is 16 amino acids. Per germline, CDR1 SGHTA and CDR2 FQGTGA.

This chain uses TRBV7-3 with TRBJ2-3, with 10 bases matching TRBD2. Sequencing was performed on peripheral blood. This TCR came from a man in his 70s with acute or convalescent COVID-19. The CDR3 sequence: CASSLTSGGLGDTQYF. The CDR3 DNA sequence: TGTGCCAGCAGCTTAACTAGCGGGGGGTTGGGAGATACGCAGTATTTT.